The clone carrying this T cell receptor beta chain was observed a handful of times. The antigen is not known. The record originates from a study of CD8+CD57+ T cells in acquired aplastic anemia. About the study: The average for DNA from sorted CD4+ and CD8+ cells was roughly 3 ug.

All patients picked for sequencing had shown, by flow cytometry, an expansion of CD8+CD57+ cells. Acquired aplastic anemia of severe grade affected all patients. TCR beta VDJ and CDR3 profiling used genomic DNA as template. TCRdb redid the calling of the reads with MiXCR, one entry per CDR3 protein. The sample includes roughly 200,000 distinct CDR3 sequences, roughly 65% of them seen just once. Overall study findings and caveats: Overlap between patients and controls comprised 25 to 30 CD8+ CDR3 sequences. Patients were compared with controls for CD8+ Simpson's diversity, and no significant difference emerged.

CDR1 is SGDLS and CDR2 is YYNGEE in the germline V gene. The CDR3 has 19 amino acids. With 4 bases removed from V and 2 bases from J, the gap between germline ends came to 22 bases. The chain is built from TRBV9 and TRBJ1-6; tentatively, D is TRBD1 (5 bases). The sequence came from a human donor with aplastic anemia. Sequenced input: sorted CD4+, CD8+, or CD8+CD57+ T cells (not recorded which) from PBMCs. The CDR3 nucleotides read TGTGCCAGCAGCTTATGGGTGGGGCGGGGACCGCCCTATAATTCACCCCTCCACTTT. Translated: CASSLWVGRGPPYNSPLHF.